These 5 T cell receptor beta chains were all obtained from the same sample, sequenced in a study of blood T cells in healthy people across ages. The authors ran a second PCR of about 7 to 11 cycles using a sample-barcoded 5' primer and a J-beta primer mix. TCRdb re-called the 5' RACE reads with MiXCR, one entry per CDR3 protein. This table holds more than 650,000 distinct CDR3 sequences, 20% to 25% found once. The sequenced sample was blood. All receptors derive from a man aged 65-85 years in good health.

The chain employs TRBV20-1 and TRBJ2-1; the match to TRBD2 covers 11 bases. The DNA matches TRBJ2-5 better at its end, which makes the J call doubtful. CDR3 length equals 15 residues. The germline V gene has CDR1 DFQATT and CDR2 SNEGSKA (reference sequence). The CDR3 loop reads CSAPPHSGGAETQYF. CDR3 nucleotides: TGCAGTGCTCCGCCCCATAGCGGGGGGGCAGAGACCCAGTACTTC.

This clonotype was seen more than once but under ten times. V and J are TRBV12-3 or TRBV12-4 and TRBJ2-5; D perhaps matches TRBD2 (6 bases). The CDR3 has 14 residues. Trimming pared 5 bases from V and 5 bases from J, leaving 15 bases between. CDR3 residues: CASSPSGGRETQYF. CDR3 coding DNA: TGTGCCAGCAGTCCCTCCGGAGGGCGCGAGACCCAGTACTTC.

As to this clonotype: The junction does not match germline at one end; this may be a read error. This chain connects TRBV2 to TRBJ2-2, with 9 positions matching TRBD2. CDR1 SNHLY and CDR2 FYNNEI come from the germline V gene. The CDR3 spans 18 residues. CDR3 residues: CASGEWAGLAGSTGELFF. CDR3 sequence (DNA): TGTGCCAGCGGTGAATGGGCGGGGCTAGCGGGATCCACCGGGGAGCTGTTTTTT.

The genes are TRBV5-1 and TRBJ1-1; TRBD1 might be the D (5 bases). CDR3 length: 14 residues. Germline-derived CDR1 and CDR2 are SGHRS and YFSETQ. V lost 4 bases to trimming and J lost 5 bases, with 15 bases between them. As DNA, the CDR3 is TGCGCCAGCAGCCCCGGTGGAGGGGAGACTGAAGCTTTCTTT. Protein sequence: CASSPGGGETEAFF. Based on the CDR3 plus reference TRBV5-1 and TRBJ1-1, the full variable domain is KAGVTQTPRYLIKTRGQQVTLSCSPISGHRSVSWYQQTPGQGLQFLFEYFSETQRNKGNFPGRFSGRQFSNSRSEMNVSTLELGDSALYLCASSPGGGETEAFFGQGTRLTVV.

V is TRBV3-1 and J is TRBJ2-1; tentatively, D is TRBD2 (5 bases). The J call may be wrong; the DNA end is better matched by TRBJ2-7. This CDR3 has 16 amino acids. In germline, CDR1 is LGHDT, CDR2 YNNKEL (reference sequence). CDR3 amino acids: CASKNHREGSSYEQYF. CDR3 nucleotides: TGTGCCAGCAAAAACCACAGAGAGGGAAGCTCCTACGAGCAGTACTTC.